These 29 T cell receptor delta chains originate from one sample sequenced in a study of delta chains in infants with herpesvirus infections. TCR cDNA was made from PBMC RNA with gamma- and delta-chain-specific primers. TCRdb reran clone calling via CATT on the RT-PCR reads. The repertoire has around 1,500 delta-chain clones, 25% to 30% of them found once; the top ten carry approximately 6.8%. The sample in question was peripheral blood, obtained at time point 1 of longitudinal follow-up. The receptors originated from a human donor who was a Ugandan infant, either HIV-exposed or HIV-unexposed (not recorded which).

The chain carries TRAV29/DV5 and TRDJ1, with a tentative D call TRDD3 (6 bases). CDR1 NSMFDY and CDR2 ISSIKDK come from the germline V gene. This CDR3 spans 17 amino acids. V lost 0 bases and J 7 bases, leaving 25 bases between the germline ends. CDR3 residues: CAASAKTPQGDPPKLIF. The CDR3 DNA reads TGTGCAGCAAGCGCGAAAACCCCACAGGGGGACCCTCCTAAACTCATCTTT.

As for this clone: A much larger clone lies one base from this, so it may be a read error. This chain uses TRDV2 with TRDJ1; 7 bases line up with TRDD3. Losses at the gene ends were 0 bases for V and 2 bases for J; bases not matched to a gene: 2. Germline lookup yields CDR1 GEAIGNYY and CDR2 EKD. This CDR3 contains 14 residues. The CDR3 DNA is TGTGCCTGTGACACCGTGGGGGAAACCGATAAACTCATCTTT. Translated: CACDTVGETDKLIF.

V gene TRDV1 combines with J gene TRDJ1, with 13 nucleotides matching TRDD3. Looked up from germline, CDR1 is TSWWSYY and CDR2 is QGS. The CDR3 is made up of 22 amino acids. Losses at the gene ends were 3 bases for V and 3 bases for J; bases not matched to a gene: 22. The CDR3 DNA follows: TGTGCTCTTGGGGACCCCTTCCCTGGCCCTTATACTGGGGGATACGCTTCCGATAAACTCATCTTT. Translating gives CALGDPFPGPYTGGYASDKLIF.

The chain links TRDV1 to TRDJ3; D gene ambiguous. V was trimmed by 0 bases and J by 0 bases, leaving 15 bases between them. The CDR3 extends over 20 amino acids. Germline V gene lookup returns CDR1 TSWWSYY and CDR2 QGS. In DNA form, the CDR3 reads TGTGCTCTTGGGGAACTACTGCCCCGGGGTTTCTCCTGGGACACCCGACAGATGTTTTTC. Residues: CALGELLPRGFSWDTRQMFF.

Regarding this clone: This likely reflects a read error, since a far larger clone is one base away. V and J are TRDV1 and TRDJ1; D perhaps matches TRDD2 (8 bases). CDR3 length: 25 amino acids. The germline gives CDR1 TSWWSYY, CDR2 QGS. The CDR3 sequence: CALGESQGTFFLRLYWGGDTNKLIF. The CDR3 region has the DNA TGTGCTCTTGGGGAGTCTCAAGGGACCTTCTTCCTACGATTATACTGGGGAGGGGACACCAATAAACTCATCTTT.

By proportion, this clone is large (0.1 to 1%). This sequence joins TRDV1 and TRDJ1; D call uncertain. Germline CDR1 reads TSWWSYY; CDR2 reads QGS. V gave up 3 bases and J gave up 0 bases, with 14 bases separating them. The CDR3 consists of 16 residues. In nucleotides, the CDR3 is TGTGCTCTTGGGGAGCGCATACCCCGGTACACCGATAAACTCATCTTT. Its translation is CALGERIPRYTDKLIF.

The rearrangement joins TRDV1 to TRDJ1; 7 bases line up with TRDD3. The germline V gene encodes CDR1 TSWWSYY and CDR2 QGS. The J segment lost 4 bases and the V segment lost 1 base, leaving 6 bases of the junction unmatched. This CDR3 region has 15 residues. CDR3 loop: CALGEPRPGGDKLIF. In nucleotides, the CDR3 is TGTGCTCTTGGGGAACCTCGCCCTGGGGGCGATAAACTCATCTTT.

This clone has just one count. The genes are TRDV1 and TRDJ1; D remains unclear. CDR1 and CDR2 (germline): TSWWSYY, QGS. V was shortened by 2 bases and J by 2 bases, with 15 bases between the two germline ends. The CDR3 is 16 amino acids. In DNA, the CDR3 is TGTGCTCTTGGGGAAAAGCCCATAGGTACGACCGATAAACTCATCTTT. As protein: CALGEKPIGTTDKLIF.

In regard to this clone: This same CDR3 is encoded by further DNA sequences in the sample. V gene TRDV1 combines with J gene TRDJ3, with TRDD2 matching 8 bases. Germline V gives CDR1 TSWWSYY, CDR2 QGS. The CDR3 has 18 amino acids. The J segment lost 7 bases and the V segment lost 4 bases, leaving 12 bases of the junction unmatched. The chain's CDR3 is CALGAAFLRGNDTRQMFF. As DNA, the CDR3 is TGTGCTCTTGGGGCTGCCTTCCTAAGGGGTAACGACACCCGACAGATGTTTTTC.

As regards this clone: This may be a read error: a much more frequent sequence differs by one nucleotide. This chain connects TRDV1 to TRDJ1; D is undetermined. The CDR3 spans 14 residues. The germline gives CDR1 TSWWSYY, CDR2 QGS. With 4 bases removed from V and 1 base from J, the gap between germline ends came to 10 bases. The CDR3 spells CALGGASLTDKLIF. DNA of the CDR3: TGTGCTCTTGGGGGGGCCTCCCTCACCGATAAACTCATCTTT.

The CDR3 DNA is TGTGCTCTTGGGGAACTAGGGACTTATTCTTCCTACGAGGTCCACCCGGTACTGGGGGTTACGTACACCGATAAACTCATCTTT. Translation gives CALGELGTYSSYEVHPVLGVTYTDKLIF. The V and J genes are TRDV1 and TRDJ1; D is tentatively TRDD2 or TRDD3 (8 bases each). Trimming removed 0 bases from V and 0 bases from J, with 47 bases in between. Looked up from germline, CDR1 is TSWWSYY and CDR2 is QGS. The CDR3 is 28 amino acids.

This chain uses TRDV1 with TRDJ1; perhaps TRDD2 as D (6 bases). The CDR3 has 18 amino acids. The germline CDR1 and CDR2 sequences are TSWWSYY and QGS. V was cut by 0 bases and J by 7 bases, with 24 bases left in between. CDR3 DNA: TGTGCTCTTGGGGAACTCCCCCCTTCCCCCCTTATGCAGCCTAAACTCATCTTT. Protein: CALGELPPSPLMQPKLIF.

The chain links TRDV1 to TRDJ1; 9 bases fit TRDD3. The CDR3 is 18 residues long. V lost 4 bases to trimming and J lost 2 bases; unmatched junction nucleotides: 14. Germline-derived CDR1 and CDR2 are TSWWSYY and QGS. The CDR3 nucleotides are TGTGCTCTTGGGGGCCCTGTCTTCCTGACTGGGGGAACCGATAAACTCATCTTT. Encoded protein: CALGGPVFLTGGTDKLIF.

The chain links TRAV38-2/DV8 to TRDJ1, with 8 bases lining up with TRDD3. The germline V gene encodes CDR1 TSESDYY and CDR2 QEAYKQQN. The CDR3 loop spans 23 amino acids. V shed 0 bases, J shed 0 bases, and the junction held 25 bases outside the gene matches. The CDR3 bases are TGTGCTTATAGGAGCGCGCCTGTGGGTCAAGCTCCTTTACTGGGGGTCCACACCGATAAACTCATCTTT. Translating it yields CAYRSAPVGQAPLLGVHTDKLIF.

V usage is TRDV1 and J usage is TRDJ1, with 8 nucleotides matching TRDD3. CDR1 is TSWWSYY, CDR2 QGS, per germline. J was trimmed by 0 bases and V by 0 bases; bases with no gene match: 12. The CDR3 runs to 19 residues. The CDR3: CALGELSCLKGYDTDKLIF. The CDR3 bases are TGTGCTCTTGGGGAACTATCCTGTCTAAAGGGATACGACACCGATAAACTCATCTTT.

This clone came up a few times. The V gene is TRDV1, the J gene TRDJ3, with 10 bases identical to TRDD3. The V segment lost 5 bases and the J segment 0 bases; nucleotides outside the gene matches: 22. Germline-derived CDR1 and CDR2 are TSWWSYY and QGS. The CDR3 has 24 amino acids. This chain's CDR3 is CALGSPSPQGGGYACSWDTRQMFF. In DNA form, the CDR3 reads TGTGCTCTTGGGTCCCCTTCCCCTCAAGGCGGGGGATACGCGTGCTCCTGGGACACCCGACAGATGTTTTTC.

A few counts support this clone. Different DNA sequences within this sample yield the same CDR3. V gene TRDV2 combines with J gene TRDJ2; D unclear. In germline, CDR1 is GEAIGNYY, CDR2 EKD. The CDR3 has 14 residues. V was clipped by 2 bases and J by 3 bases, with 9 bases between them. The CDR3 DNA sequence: TGTGCCTGTGACAAAGGATCCCTGACAGCACAACTCTTCTTT. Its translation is CACDKGSLTAQLFF.

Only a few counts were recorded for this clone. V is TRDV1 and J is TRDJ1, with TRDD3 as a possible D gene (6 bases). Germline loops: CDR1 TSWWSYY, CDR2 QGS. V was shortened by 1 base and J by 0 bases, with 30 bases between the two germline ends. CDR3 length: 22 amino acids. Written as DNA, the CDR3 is TGTGCTCTTGGGGAACCAAGGGAGTTTCCTTTGGGGGGCTCAAAGTACACCGATAAACTCATCTTT. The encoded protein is CALGEPREFPLGGSKYTDKLIF.

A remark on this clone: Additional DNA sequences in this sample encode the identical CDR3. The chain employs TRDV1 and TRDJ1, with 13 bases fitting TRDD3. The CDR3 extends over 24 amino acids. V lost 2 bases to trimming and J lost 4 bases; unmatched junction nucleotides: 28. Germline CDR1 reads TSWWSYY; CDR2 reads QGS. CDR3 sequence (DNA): TGTGCTCTTGGGGAAACTTCCTACAACCAACTGGGGGATACGCATCAAAATGGTTTCGATAAACTCATCTTT. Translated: CALGETSYNQLGDTHQNGFDKLIF.

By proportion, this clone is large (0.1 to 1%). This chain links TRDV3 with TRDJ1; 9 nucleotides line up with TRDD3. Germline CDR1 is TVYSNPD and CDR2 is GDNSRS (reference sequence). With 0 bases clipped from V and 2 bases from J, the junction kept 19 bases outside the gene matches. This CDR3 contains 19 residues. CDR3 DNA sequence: TGTGCCTTTAGAGGGGAGACGGCCTGGGGGATGCGGGGGACCGATAAACTCATCTTT. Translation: CAFRGETAWGMRGTDKLIF. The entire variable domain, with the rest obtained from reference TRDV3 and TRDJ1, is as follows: CDKVTQSSPDQTVASGSEVVLLCTYDTVYSNPDLFWYRIRPDYSFQFVFYGDNSRSEGADFTQGRFSVKHILTQKAFHLVISPVRTEDSATYYCAFRGETAWGMRGTDKLIFGKGTRVTVEP.

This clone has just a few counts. The CDR3 bases are TGTGCTCTTGGGGCCTCAGGGAAGCCGGCAAGTTCGTCAATAAGACTCATCTTT. Translating it yields CALGASGKPASSSIRLIF. The rearrangement uses TRDV1 and TRDJ1; D gene ambiguous. Trimming took 4 bases from V and 10 from J, leaving 31 bases between them. The CDR3 is 18 amino acids. Germline loops: CDR1 TSWWSYY, CDR2 QGS.

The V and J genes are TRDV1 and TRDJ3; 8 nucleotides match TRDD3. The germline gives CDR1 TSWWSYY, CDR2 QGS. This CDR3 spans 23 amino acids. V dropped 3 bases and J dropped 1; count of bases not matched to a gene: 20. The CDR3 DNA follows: TGTGCTCTTGGGGACCCTGGCCTTCCCGGTCGTGGGGGATCGTCCTGGGACACCCGACAGATGTTTTTC. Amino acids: CALGDPGLPGRGGSSWDTRQMFF.

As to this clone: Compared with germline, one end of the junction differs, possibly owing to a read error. CDR3: CALGKLVLRRWGPLYTDKLIF. The CDR3 nucleotides are TGTGCTCTTGGGAAACTAGTCCTACGACGGTGGGGGCCCCTGTACACCGATAAACTCATCTTT. The chain employs TRDV1 and TRDJ1, with D perhaps given as TRDD2 or TRDD3 (6 bases each). CDR1 is TSWWSYY and CDR2 is QGS in the germline V gene. The CDR3 totals 21 residues.

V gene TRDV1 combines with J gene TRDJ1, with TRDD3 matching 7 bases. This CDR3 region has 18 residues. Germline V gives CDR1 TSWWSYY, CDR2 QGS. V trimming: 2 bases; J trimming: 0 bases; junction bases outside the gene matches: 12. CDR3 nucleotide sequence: TGTGCTCTTGGGGAAATGGTGGGGGGATGTACGTACACCGATAAACTCATCTTT. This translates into CALGEMVGGCTYTDKLIF.

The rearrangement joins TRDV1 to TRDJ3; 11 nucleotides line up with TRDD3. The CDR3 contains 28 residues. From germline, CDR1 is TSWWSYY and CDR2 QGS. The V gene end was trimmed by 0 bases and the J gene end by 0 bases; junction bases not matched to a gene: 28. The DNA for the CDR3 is TGTGCTCTTGGGGAACTAGGGTTCTTCCTACGTCGGGGTGGGGGATACGTTCTGAGCTCCTGGGACACCCGACAGATGTTTTTC. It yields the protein CALGELGFFLRRGGGYVLSSWDTRQMFF.

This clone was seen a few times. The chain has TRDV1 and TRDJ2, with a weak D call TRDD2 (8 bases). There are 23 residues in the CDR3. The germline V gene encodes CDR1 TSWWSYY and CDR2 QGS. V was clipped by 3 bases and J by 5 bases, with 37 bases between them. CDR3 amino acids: CALGDQYFLQMARVGGDTAQLFF. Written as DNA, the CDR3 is TGTGCTCTTGGGGACCAGTACTTCCTACAGATGGCTCGAGTTGGGGGGGATACAGCACAACTCTTCTTT.

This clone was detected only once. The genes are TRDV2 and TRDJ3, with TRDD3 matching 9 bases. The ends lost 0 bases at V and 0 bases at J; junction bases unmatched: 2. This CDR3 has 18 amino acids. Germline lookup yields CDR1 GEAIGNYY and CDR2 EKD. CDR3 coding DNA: TGTGCCTGTGACACCGTACTGGGGGACTCCTGGGACACCCGACAGATGTTTTTC. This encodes CACDTVLGDSWDTRQMFF.

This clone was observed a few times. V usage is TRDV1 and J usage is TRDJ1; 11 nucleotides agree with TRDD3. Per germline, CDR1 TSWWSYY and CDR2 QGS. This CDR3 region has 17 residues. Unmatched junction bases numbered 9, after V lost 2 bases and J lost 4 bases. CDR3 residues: CALGEASHTGGYDKLIF. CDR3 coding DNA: TGTGCTCTTGGGGAAGCATCTCATACTGGGGGATACGATAAACTCATCTTT.

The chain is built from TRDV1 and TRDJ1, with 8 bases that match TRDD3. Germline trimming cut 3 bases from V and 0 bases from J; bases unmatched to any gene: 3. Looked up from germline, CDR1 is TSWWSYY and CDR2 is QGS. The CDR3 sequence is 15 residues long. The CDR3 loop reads CALGDWGKYTDKLIF. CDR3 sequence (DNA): TGTGCTCTTGGGGACTGGGGGAAGTACACCGATAAACTCATCTTT.